The T cell receptor beta chain under discussion was sequenced for a study of graft-versus-host responses after intestinal transplantation. Study context: Among the recipients, all got anti-thymocyte globulin induction and then tacrolimus and steroids for around 3 years. General study findings and limits: Analysis identified GvH clones in recipient marrow, with some appearing first in ileum or blood.

This clone was seen once. As yet, its antigen is unknown. CDR3 length: 15 amino acids. CDR1 and CDR2 from the germline V gene are MGHRA and YSYEKL. The V and J ends lost 0 bases and 4 bases, in that order; junction bases with no gene match: 4. Sequenced by immunoSEQ multiplex PCR; TCRdb stores in-frame clones only, minus some. This sample has roughly 120,000 clones, with around 94% found just once. This clonotype was sampled from a human donor who was the organ donor for an intestinal transplant. The sequencing used unstimulated CD8+ T cells sorted from spleen or lymph node cells, collected before transplant. This rearrangement joins TRBV4-1 to TRBJ2-7, with TRBD2 matching over 9 bases. CDR3 amino acids: CASSQDPLAGYEQYF. DNA for the CDR3: TGCGCCAGCAGCCAAGATCCGCTAGCGGGATACGAGCAGTACTTC.